This entry concerns a single T cell receptor beta chain. What it binds is not known. TCRdb's table, derived via immunoSEQ multiplex PCR, lists solely in-frame clones and lacks some. Among some 100,000 clones listed, more than 85% were seen once. The entry originates in a study of OX40 agonist ivuxolimab in advanced cancers. Study background: All patients had ivuxolimab intravenously every 2 weeks at 0.01 to 10 mg/kg. Study findings and constraints: At 0.1-3.0 mg/kg, partial responders had clonal expansion among the lowest observed. Low normalized T-cell clonal expansion also characterized some of the nonresponders.

V lost 6 bases, J lost 14 bases, and 10 bases stayed unmatched. The CDR3 contains 13 residues. CDR1 is MNHNS and CDR2 is SASEGT in the germline V gene. Blood samples were obtained at baseline, cycle 4 day 1, and cycle 7 day 1. This TCR came from an adult with an advanced solid tumor such as melanoma, head and neck, liver or kidney cancer. V is TRBV6-1 and J is TRBJ1-5; 10 nucleotides line up with TRBD1. The sequences come from CD4+ or CD8+ T cells sorted from blood, collected in a trial of the OX40 agonist ivuxolimab. CDR3 protein: CASRGTGEERKHF. CDR3 nucleotide sequence: TGTGCCAGCAGGGGGACAGGGGAGGAAAGAAAGCATTTT.